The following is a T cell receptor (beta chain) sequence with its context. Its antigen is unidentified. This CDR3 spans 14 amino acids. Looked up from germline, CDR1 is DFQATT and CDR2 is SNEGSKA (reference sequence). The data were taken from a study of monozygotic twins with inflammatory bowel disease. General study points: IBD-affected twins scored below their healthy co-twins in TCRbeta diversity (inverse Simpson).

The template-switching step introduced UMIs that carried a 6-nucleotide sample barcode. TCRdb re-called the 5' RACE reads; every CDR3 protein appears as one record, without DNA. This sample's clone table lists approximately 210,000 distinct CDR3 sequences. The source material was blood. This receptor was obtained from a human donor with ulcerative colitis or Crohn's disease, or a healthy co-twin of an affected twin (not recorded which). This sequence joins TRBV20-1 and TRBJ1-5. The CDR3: CSARDPQSGQPQHF.